The 2 T cell receptor beta chains reported below all come from one sample, sequenced in a study of shared clonotypes between healthy human individuals. Repertoires were generated with immunoSEQ multiplex PCR, while TCRdb's copy carries only in-frame clones and drops some. The sample includes 150,000 to 200,000 clones, about 93% of them seen just once. The sequenced sample consisted of naive CD4+ T cells sorted from blood. Subset meaning: CD45RA+ positively selected. Every receptor here comes from a woman aged 30 to 39 in good health.

The chain carries TRBV15 and TRBJ2-5, with D perhaps assigned TRBD1 or TRBD2 (5 bases each). CDR3 length: 15 residues. The V gene lost 0 bases and the J gene lost 2 bases, with 10 bases spanning the gap. The germline V gene encodes CDR1 LNHNV and CDR2 YYDKDF (reference sequence). Here the CDR3 DNA reads TGTGCCACCAGCAGAGATTGGGGGACGCAAGAGACCCAGTACTTC. Protein product: CATSRDWGTQETQYF.

This clone was observed a single time. The chain joins TRBV4-1 to TRBJ2-2; 11 bases line up with TRBD2. The J segment lost 4 bases and the V segment lost 3 bases, leaving 10 bases of the junction unmatched. Germline assignment: CDR1 MGHRA and CDR2 YSYEKL. This CDR3 spans 18 amino acids. The CDR3 region has the DNA TGCGCCAGCAGCCAGTTCTCTGGGACTAGCGGTGTCACCGGGGAGCTGTTTTTT. It translates to CASSQFSGTSGVTGELFF.